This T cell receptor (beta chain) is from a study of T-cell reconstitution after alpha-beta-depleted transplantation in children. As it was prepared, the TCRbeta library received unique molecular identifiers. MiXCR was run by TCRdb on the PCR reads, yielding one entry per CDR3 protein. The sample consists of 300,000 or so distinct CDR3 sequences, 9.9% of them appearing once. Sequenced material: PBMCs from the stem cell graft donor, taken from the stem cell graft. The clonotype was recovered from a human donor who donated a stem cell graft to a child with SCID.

CDR3 loop: CASSARSGSGGGELFF. In DNA, the CDR3 is TGTGCCAGCAGCGCCCGTAGCGGTAGCGGGGGCGGGGAGCTGTTTTTT. This chain links TRBV9 with TRBJ2-2, with TRBD2 identical over 9 bases. Trimming at V came to 3 bases and at J to 7 bases, leaving 10 bases not matched to a gene. Germline values: CDR1 SGDLS, CDR2 YYNGEE. The CDR3 contains 16 residues.